These 24 T cell receptor beta chains were all obtained from the same sample, sequenced in a study of cytomegalovirus exposure and HLA in healthy donors. Primers for the PCR totalled 60 Vbeta and 13 Jbeta. TCRdb's table, derived via immunoSEQ multiplex PCR, lists solely in-frame clones and lacks some. The repertoire includes 100,000 to 150,000 clones, around 80% of them detected once, and approximately 1.2% sits in the top ten. Sequencing input: PBMCs. All receptors come from a female donor in good health and CMV-seronegative.

The rearrangement links TRBV6-5 to TRBJ2-3, with a possible D match to TRBD2 (7 bases). CDR3 length equals 14 residues. Trimming stripped 6 bases from V and 1 base from J, with 11 bases between. Germline CDR1 MNHEY, CDR2 SVGAGI. CDR3 in amino acids: CASRRGARTDTQYF. The CDR3, as DNA: TGTGCCAGCAGACGGGGGGCTCGCACAGATACGCAGTATTTT.

CDR3 sequence: CASSVTLTSGLYNEQFF. CDR3 nucleotide sequence: TGTGCCAGCAGCGTAACGTTAACTAGCGGCCTGTACAATGAGCAGTTCTTC. The V and J genes are TRBV9 and TRBJ2-1, with 8 bases lining up with TRBD2. The CDR3 is made up of 17 amino acids. V lost 1 base and J lost 4; bases outside the gene matches: 10. Looked up from germline, CDR1 is SGDLS and CDR2 is YYNGEE.

This sequence joins TRBV11-2 and TRBJ2-2, with a weak D call TRBD1 (6 bases). CDR1 and CDR2 from the germline V gene are SGHAT and FQNNGV. Between the trimmed V and J ends, which lost 8 bases and 2 bases, there was a span of 15 bases. CDR3 length: 15 amino acids. Here the CDR3 reads CASGPLGANTGELFF. CDR3 DNA: TGTGCCAGCGGCCCTTTGGGGGCAAACACCGGGGAGCTGTTTTTT.

V usage is TRBV7-2 and J usage is TRBJ1-4, with 10 nucleotides matching TRBD1. V was pared by 3 bases and J by 7 bases, with 5 bases of the junction left unmatched. The CDR3 consists of 15 residues. Germline values: CDR1 SGHTA, CDR2 FQGNSA. The CDR3 DNA sequence: TGTGCCAGCAGCTTGAGGGACAGGGGAGGTGAAAAACTGTTTTTT. Translated, it gives CASSLRDRGGEKLFF.

This chain uses TRBV14 with TRBJ2-5; weak D call: TRBD1 (6 bases). The CDR3 is 13 residues long. Germline V CDR1 and CDR2: SGHDN, FVKESK. Trimming cost V 3 bases and J 4 bases, with 9 bases left between them. The CDR3 bases are TGTGCCAGCAGCCAGGGGGCGGGAGAGACCCAGTACTTC. Residues: CASSQGAGETQYF.

The V and J genes are TRBV27 and TRBJ2-5, with 7 nucleotides matching TRBD2. V lost 0 bases and J lost 5; bases outside the gene matches: 6. The CDR3 is 15 amino acids. Germline loops: CDR1 MNHEY, CDR2 SMNVEV (reference sequence). The CDR3 region has the DNA TGTGCCAGCAGTTTATCGTCGGGGGGTATTGAGACCCAGTACTTC. Its protein is CASSLSSGGIETQYF.

V usage is TRBV14 and J usage is TRBJ2-7, with D maybe TRBD2 (5 bases). V dropped 4 bases and J dropped 4 bases, with 14 bases sitting between them. The CDR3 length is 14 residues. Germline V gene data show CDR1 as SGHDN and CDR2 as FVKESK. This CDR3 is CASSRGVGAYEQYF. The CDR3 nucleotides are TGTGCCAGCAGCCGCGGAGTGGGAGCTTACGAGCAGTACTTC. The full variable domain, completed using reference TRBV14 and TRBJ2-7, is EAGVTQFPSHSVIEKGQTVTLRCDPISGHDNLYWYRRVMGKEIKFLLHFVKESKQDESGMPNNRFLAERTGGTYSTLKVQPAELEDSGVYFCASSRGVGAYEQYFGPGTRLTVT.

This clone was picked up a small number of times. This rearrangement joins TRBV19 to TRBJ1-2; D is ambiguous. The V gene lost 4 bases and the J gene lost 2 bases, with 11 bases spanning the gap. In germline, CDR1 is LNHDA, CDR2 SQIVND (reference sequence). This CDR3 has 14 residues. The CDR3 loop reads CASSTPSGNYGYTF. Here the CDR3 DNA reads TGTGCCAGTAGTACCCCCTCCGGGAACTATGGCTACACCTTC.

V and J are TRBV28 and TRBJ1-5, with TRBD1 matching 7 bases. With 6 bases clipped from V and 7 bases from J, the junction kept 12 bases outside the gene matches. CDR3 length: 15 residues. CDR1 and CDR2 (germline): MDHEN, SYDVKM. The CDR3 sequence: CASRSRGAGGQPQHF. CDR3 DNA: TGTGCCAGCAGGTCCAGGGGGGCAGGTGGACAGCCCCAGCATTTT. Filled out from reference TRBV28 and TRBJ1-5, the complete variable domain reads DVKVTQSSRYLVKRTGEKVFLECVQDMDHENMFWYRQDPGLGLRLIYFSYDVKMKEKGDIPEGYSVSREKKERFSLILESASTNQTSMYLCASRSRGAGGQPQHFGDGTRLSIL.

The chain carries TRBV5-1 and TRBJ1-4; D might be TRBD1 (6 bases). V gave up 4 bases and J gave up 2 bases, with 12 bases separating them. CDR3 length: 15 residues. Germline CDR1 and CDR2: SGHRS and YFSETQ. Here the CDR3 reads CASSRDRSTNEKLFF. The CDR3 region has the DNA TGCGCCAGCAGCCGCGACAGGAGCACTAATGAAAAACTGTTTTTT.

This clone was counted only a few times. V is TRBV7-2 and J is TRBJ2-1, with D tentatively TRBD1 (5 bases). The CDR3 runs 14 residues. V lost 5 bases, J lost 0 bases, and 8 bases lay in between. Germline V gives CDR1 SGHTA, CDR2 FQGNSA. The CDR3 DNA sequence: TGTGCCAGCAGCCGGACACTCTCCTACAATGAGCAGTTCTTC. Protein sequence: CASSRTLSYNEQFF.

The V gene is TRBV7-9, the J gene TRBJ2-7; 8 bases match TRBD2. Germline V lookup: CDR1 SEHNR, CDR2 FQNEAQ (reference sequence). Trimming removed 4 bases from V and 0 bases from J; junction bases left unmatched: 2. This CDR3 contains 14 residues. CDR3 protein: CASSSGGASYEQYF. In DNA form, the CDR3 reads TGTGCCAGCAGCTCGGGGGGGGCCTCCTACGAGCAGTACTTC.

The chain is built from TRBV5-4 and TRBJ2-4; 12 bases match TRBD2. With V trimmed by 3 bases and J by 0 bases, 7 bases remained unmatched. From germline, CDR1 is SGHNT and CDR2 YYREEE (reference sequence). The CDR3 length is 18 residues. The CDR3 region has the DNA TGTGCCAGCAGCTCGCCGGGACTAGCGGGTGTAGCCAAAAACATTCAGTACTTC. This translates into CASSSPGLAGVAKNIQYF.

The count of this clone is one. The chain uses TRBV2 and TRBJ1-4; D ambiguous. The V end was cut by 8 bases, the J end by 8 bases, with 9 bases between. CDR1 is SNHLY and CDR2 is FYNNEI in the germline V gene. The CDR3 covers 11 residues. In nucleotides, the CDR3 is TGTGCCAGCCGTTACGAGGAAAAACTGTTTTTT. Its translation is CASRYEEKLFF. The variable domain in full, with the rest retrieved from reference TRBV2 and TRBJ1-4, is EPEVTQTPSHQVTQMGQEVILRCVPISNHLYFYWYRQILGQKVEFLVSFYNNEISEKSEIFDDQFSVERPDGSNFTLKIRSTKLEDSAMYFCASRYEEKLFFGSGTQLSVL.

The chain couples TRBV19 to TRBJ1-1; D unresolved. CDR1 is LNHDA and CDR2 is SQIVND in the germline V gene (reference sequence). The CDR3 covers 13 residues. Deletions cut 4 bases from V and 3 bases from J, with 9 bases between. CDR3 region: CASSTGRHTEAFF. DNA for the CDR3: TGTGCCAGTAGTACTGGGAGGCACACTGAAGCTTTCTTT.

This rearrangement joins TRBV5-5 to TRBJ1-5, with D maybe TRBD1 (6 bases). Trimming left V 3 bases short and J 3 bases short, with 13 bases between. CDR1 and CDR2 from the germline V gene are SGHKS and YYEKEE (reference sequence). The CDR3 runs 15 residues. CDR3 sequence: CASSSLQGINQPQHF. The CDR3 DNA is TGTGCCAGCAGCTCGTTACAGGGAATCAATCAGCCCCAGCATTTT. The complete variable domain, with remaining parts taken from reference TRBV5-5 and TRBJ1-5, reads DAGVTQSPTHLIKTRGQQVTLRCSPISGHKSVSWYQQVLGQGPQFIFQYYEKEERGRGNFPDRFSARQFPNYSSELNVNALLLGDSALYLCASSSLQGINQPQHFGDGTRLSIL.

The V and J genes are TRBV19 and TRBJ1-5; 7 bases align to TRBD1. CDR1 is LNHDA, CDR2 SQIVND, per germline (reference sequence). This CDR3 spans 15 amino acids. J gave up 2 bases and V 6 bases, and 7 bases lay outside the gene matches. The CDR3 DNA follows: TGTGCCAGTAGAGAATCCGGGACAGGCAATCAGCCCCAGCATTTT. It specifies CASRESGTGNQPQHF.

The chain joins TRBV6-1 to TRBJ2-3; D not certain. The V gene's germline CDR1 is MNHNS and CDR2 SASEGT. V gave up 1 base and J gave up 5 bases, with 10 bases separating them. The CDR3 is 14 residues long. The chain's CDR3 is CASSEGPLKDTQYF. Here the CDR3 DNA reads TGTGCCAGCAGTGAAGGGCCCTTAAAAGATACGCAGTATTTT.

This chain links TRBV7-5 with TRBJ2-4; TRBD1 is taken as the D call from the table, unchecked against the DNA. TRBV7-5 is an annotated pseudogene. The CDR3 contains 15 residues. The CDR3 region has the DNA TGTGCCAGAAGCCCGAAGGACAGAGCCAAAAACAGTCAGTACTTC. This encodes CARSPKDRAKNSQYF.

The chain couples TRBV7-2 to TRBJ1-2; TRBD1 matches at 8 bases. Germline V gives CDR1 SGHTA, CDR2 FQGNSA. V shed 3 bases, J shed 4 bases, and the junction held 7 bases outside the gene matches. The CDR3 is 15 amino acids. The CDR3 loop reads CASSLRTGQGYGYTF. In nucleotides, the CDR3 is TGTGCCAGCAGCTTGAGGACAGGGCAAGGCTATGGCTACACCTTC.

The J gene is TRBJ2-1, the V gene TRBV11-3; maybe TRBD1 (5 bases). The CDR3 is 13 residues long. Trimming took 6 bases from V and 4 from J, leaving 10 bases between them. CDR1 is SGHNT, CDR2 YENEEA, per germline. CDR3 nucleotide sequence: TGTGCCAGCAGGCGAACAGGTTACAATGAGCAGTTCTTC. Translating gives CASRRTGYNEQFF.

The V gene is TRBV27, the J gene TRBJ2-7; TRBD2 might be the D (5 bases). V gave up 5 bases and J gave up 4 bases, with 12 bases separating them. The germline V gene encodes CDR1 MNHEY and CDR2 SMNVEV (reference sequence). The CDR3 totals 13 residues. CDR3 amino acids: CASSLGPGYEQYF. In DNA form, the CDR3 reads TGTGCCAGCAGTCTAGGTCCGGGATACGAGCAGTACTTC.

J is TRBJ2-7 and V is TRBV11-2, with D possibly being TRBD1 (6 bases). CDR3 size: 13 residues. Germline CDR1 and CDR2: SGHAT and FQNNGV. Deletions cut 5 bases from V and 5 bases from J, with 13 bases between. The CDR3 region has the DNA TGTGCCAGCAGCACATGGACAGCGGACGAGCAGTACTTC. Translating it yields CASSTWTADEQYF.

The table lists this clone with a count of one. The chain is built from TRBV11-2 and TRBJ1-4; TRBD1 matches 9 bases. V shed 5 bases, J shed 6 bases, and the junction held 10 bases outside the gene matches. This CDR3 comprises 16 residues. Germline V CDR1 and CDR2: SGHAT, FQNNGV. CDR3: CASSTSYRGHHEKLFF. The CDR3 DNA follows: TGTGCCAGCAGCACGAGCTACAGGGGGCATCATGAAAAACTGTTTTTT.